The 3 T cell receptor beta chains below were found in one sample sequenced in a study of blood T cell repertoires in COVID-19. Repertoires were generated with immunoSEQ multiplex PCR, while TCRdb's copy carries only in-frame clones and drops some. The table shows 70,000 or so clones, with 75% occurring only once. The sample was peripheral blood. These receptors all come from a man between 65 and 85 years old with acute or convalescent COVID-19.

The chain joins TRBV28 to TRBJ1-1, with D perhaps TRBD1 (5 bases). The CDR3 spans 18 residues. Trimming pared 5 bases from V and 5 bases from J, leaving 27 bases between. Germline V gene sequence: CDR1 MDHEN, CDR2 SYDVKM. The CDR3 spells CASSGPDYRWRDGTEAFF. CDR3 nucleotides: TGTGCCAGCAGTGGCCCAGATTACAGGTGGCGGGATGGGACTGAAGCTTTCTTT.

This rearrangement joins TRBV18 to TRBJ1-6; D not certain. The CDR3 runs to 17 residues. V lost 4 bases and J 10 bases, leaving 23 bases between the germline ends. CDR1 and CDR2 from the germline V gene are KGHSH and LQKENI. CDR3 in DNA: TGTGCCAGCTCACTTCTCGGAACGCGAGGAAACAACTCACCCCTCCACTTT. This translates into CASSLLGTRGNNSPLHF.

The V gene is TRBV9, the J gene TRBJ2-1, with 12 bases fitting TRBD2. The germline CDR1 and CDR2 sequences are SGDLS and YYNGEE. Unmatched junction bases numbered 7, after V lost 0 bases and J lost 9 bases. CDR3 length: 16 amino acids. CDR3 amino acids: CASSVATGLAGTEQFF. In DNA form, the CDR3 reads TGTGCCAGCAGCGTAGCTACGGGACTAGCGGGCACTGAGCAGTTCTTC.